This TCR beta chain is from a study of blood T cell repertoires in COVID-19 (TCRdb year 2020). Broadly, across the study: Collaborator samples came from the United States, Italy and Spain and covered acute and convalescent phases of COVID-19. The material from the prospective study consisted of cDNA or gDNA derived from T cells, B-cell-depleted T cells, or PBMCs. The dataset comprised deeply sampled blood TCRbeta repertoires from subjects exposed to, actively infected with, or recovered from COVID-19. A freely available public database, intended as a resource for researchers studying the immune response to SARS-CoV-2, is where the repertoires were released. Samples were obtained from the ongoing ImmuneRACE study (first 160 participants) and from 1,000 to 1,500 subjects provided by 6 global collaborators. Sample metadata almost always included a de-identified subject ID, COVID-19 status, age in years and sex. Where available, HLA class I and class II types were taken from metadata supplied by the sample provider and were not determined by assay-based typing. Overall results and qualifications from the work: The amount of clinical and demographic metadata varied by source and participant and was provided uncurated.

Inclusive of the bounding cysteine and phenylalanine, the CDR3 is 16 residues long. Of all the DNA, just the CDR3 is kept, 48 bases in frame from base 1. Based on the germline V gene, the CDR1 and CDR2 sequences are SGHRS and YFSETQ. At the junction V is shortened by 6 bases and J by 6 bases, with 22 bases in between. One collaborating source in Seattle enrolled patients while the patients were actively infected and followed the patients over time throughout the course of disease. Whole blood was collected in K2EDTA tubes by collaborating institutions according to the institutions' own protocols. Collaborator samples were shipped for TCRbeta analysis as frozen whole blood, isolated PBMCs, or DNA extracted from either sample type. Of note for this clone: No antigen is known for it. No much larger clonotype is one base removed from it; base qualities were not supplied.

TCRbeta CDR3 regions were amplified from genomic DNA using the immunoSEQ Assay, a bias-controlled multiplex PCR. The paper's processing steps were these. The number of nucleated cells in each sample was estimated from the amplification of reference gene primers within the assay. To quantify the absolute abundance of each unique TCRbeta CDR3 rearrangement, sequence reads were collapsed and filtered. For each sample, productive Simpson clonality was calculated as the square root of Simpson's diversity index over productive rearrangements. Imported from immuneACCESS, the table was reduced by TCRdb to in-frame sequences with V and J called. These copies leave out some clones; in studies compared against another copy, an unresolved V gene accounts for under half, and the cause of the remainder is not known. V, J and clone size are taken as reported in that table, and D and trimming were inferred from the DNA itself. The sample data list almost 350,000 clones, and roughly nine tenths of these were observed just once. The ten most abundant clones make up approximately 4.1% of the sample.

The chain was built from TRBV5-1 and TRBJ2-1; possibly the D gene is TRBD2, per 6 matching bases. The receptor was derived from an older woman with COVID-19, enrolled during active disease. Material: peripheral blood. The CDR3 protein is CASTPPWSGGRNEQFF. The nucleotide sequence is TGCGCCAGCACTCCCCCGTGGTCCGGGGGACGCAATGAGCAGTTCTTC.